Given below is one T cell receptor (beta chain) in context. Its antigen remains unidentified. Base qualities are missing; no much larger clone stands one base away. CDR1 is given as SNHLY and CDR2 as FYNNEI, both from the germline V gene. Measured from the cysteine to the phenylalanine, the CDR3 is 11 residues long. The entry retains the CDR3 DNA only, 33 bases that are in frame from base 1. The germline ends are 7 bases apart after V is trimmed by 8 bases and J by 6 bases. This sample is part of a study of shared clonotypes between healthy human individuals (TCRdb year 2020). Turning to the overall study: A couple of women and a few men aged 18 to 49 years were included in the cohort. To increase sequencing depth and limit assay-specific biases, TCR repertoire library preparation and sequencing were carried out by different laboratories using diverse techniques. For each donor, three plates each were used for CD4 naive and CD4 memory, two plates were used for CD8 naive, and one plate was used for CD8 memory. To estimate repertoire size and how much clonotype sharing occurs between individuals, the study deeply sequenced the blood TCR repertoires of several healthy adults. Each donor's leukapheresis produced roughly between roughly 0.85 and 10 billion PBMCs. What the work shows at the level of the full study, not this receptor alone: Sharing across four donors was observed for approximately 5% of naive CD4, under 4% of naive CD8, roughly 2.4% of memory CD4, and about 0.39% of memory CD8 clonotypes. Incomplete sequencing was indicated by rarefaction of sorted-subset datasets, despite the large sequencing depth. Because the study included a small number of donors, the genetic and exposure-history diversity represented was limited. Sampling was limited to blood, and TCR repertoires in tissue likely differ from TCR repertoires in blood. Pairwise subsampling led to the expectation that sequencing depth would affect the degree of clonotype sharing among donors. Naive subsets generally had larger estimated clonotype richness than memory subsets. Compared with non-shared clonotypes, clonotypes shared by all four sorted-subset donors had higher generation probabilities.

Using the deep immunoSEQ assay, multiplex PCR amplified TCR CDR3 regions from genomic DNA. Extracted genomic DNA from each cell subset was spread evenly across all wells of several immunoSEQ 96-well plates, with each plate serving as a replicate. For sorted subsets, approximately 200 ng of genomic DNA, equivalent to some 30,000 T cell genomes, went into each replicate PCR. Purified libraries were measured with a Qubit 3.0 fluorometer, size-checked on a Bioanalyzer 2100, and measured again with the KAPA Library Quantification kit. A separate single-read 150-cycle Illumina NextSeq 550 flow cell was used to sequence each immunoSEQ 96-well plate. The authors' pipeline ran thus. Because only junctional sequences without quality scores were contained in the immunoSEQ output, filtering matching that applied to full-length reads could not be performed. Sequences were annotated with PyIR, a Python wrapper for IgBLAST v1.9, and V/J genes and CDR3 were assigned using IMGT germline references. Reads with weak V/J assignments (E-value above 1e-6), missing CDR3, stop codons, out-of-frame junctions, or ambiguous translated residues were removed. V3J clonotypes were defined by identical inferred V gene, J gene, and CDR3 amino acid sequence. To compute the percentage overlap between repertoires, the number of shared unique clonotypes was divided by the size of the smaller repertoire. RTK rarefaction, the Chao1 estimator, and Recon v2.1 estimates of unobserved clonotypes were used to assess repertoire richness. Generation probabilities for all TCRbeta clonotypes obtained by the gDNA method from a handful of donors were computed using OLGA. TCRdb took this table from immuneACCESS and kept in-frame rearrangements with V and J called. Such tables lack part of the clones; where checked against another copy, unresolved V genes explain under half of the gap, and the rest is unexplained. The V and J calls and clone size are taken from that table; D and trimming were inferred from the DNA. The sample data list 1,400,000 or so clones, and roughly 98.5% of these were observed just once. 0.36% of the sample belongs to the ten largest clones.

The donors were healthy, HIV-negative adults with no recently reported acute infections or vaccinations. Only Caucasian adults living in Nashville, Tennessee, USA were represented among the donors. CD4+ T cells were enriched by magnetic negative selection, after which naive cells were positively selected on CD45RA and the negative fraction was taken as the memory subset. Blood was collected by leukapheresis, and PBMCs were isolated by Ficoll-Histopaque density gradient centrifugation and then cryopreserved in liquid nitrogen vapor phase. Purity and quantity of every magnetically sorted T cell population were checked by analytical flow cytometry. From each sorted fraction, genomic DNA was isolated and quantified by UV absorbance on a Nanodrop 2000c.

Sequenced material: naive CD4+ T cells sorted from blood. In light of the paper, this sample's cell subset or site label describes: CD45RA+ positively selected. The TCR was taken from a man aged 30 to 45 in good health. This chain is built from TRBV2 and TRBJ2-2; confidence is insufficient to name the D gene. The DNA sequence is given as TGTGCCAGCTCAGTCGCCGGGGAGCTGTTTTTT. Its coded protein is CASSVAGELFF. Supplemented by the reference TRBV2 and TRBJ2-2 proteins around the CDR3, the complete variable domain is EPEVTQTPSHQVTQMGQEVILRCVPISNHLYFYWYRQILGQKVEFLVSFYNNEISEKSEIFDDQFSVERPDGSNFTLKIRSTKLEDSAMYFCASSVAGELFFGEGSRLTVL.